This T cell receptor (beta chain) was profiled in a study of technical replicates of blood from a handful of donors. This clone was picked up one time. Profiled with immunoSEQ multiplex PCR; TCRdb holds only in-frame clones, not every one. In the table there are 50,000 to 65,000 clones, under 90% of which are singletons. Trimming took 9 bases from V and 1 from J; bases not matched to a gene: 8. CDR3 length equals 15 residues. In germline, CDR1 is MNHEY, CDR2 SVGAGI. The V gene is TRBV6-5, the J gene TRBJ1-2; 10 bases fit TRBD1. The material sequenced was PBMCs. The TCR sequence derives from a human donor in good health. Some clones in this sample may be carry-over from other donors' samples. CDR3 DNA sequence: TGTGCCAGTAAACAGGGACAGGGGCGTAACTATGGCTACACCTTC. This sequence encodes CASKQGQGRNYGYTF.